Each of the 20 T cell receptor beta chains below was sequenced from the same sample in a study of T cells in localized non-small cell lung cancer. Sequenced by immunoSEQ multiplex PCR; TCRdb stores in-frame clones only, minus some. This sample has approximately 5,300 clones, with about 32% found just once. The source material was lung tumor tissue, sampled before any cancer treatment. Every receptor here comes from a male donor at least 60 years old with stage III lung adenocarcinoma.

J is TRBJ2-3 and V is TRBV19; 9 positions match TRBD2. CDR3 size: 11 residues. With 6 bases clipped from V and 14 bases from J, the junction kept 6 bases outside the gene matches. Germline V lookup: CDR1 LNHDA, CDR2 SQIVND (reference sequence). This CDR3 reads CASSLGTSPYF. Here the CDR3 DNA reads TGTGCCAGTAGCCTGGGGACTAGCCCGTATTTT.

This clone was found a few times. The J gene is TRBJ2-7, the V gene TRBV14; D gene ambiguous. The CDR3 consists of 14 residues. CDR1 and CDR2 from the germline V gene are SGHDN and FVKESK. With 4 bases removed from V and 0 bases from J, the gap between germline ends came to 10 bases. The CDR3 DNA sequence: TGTGCCAGCAGCCTTTTAGAGTACTCCTACGAGCAGTACTTC. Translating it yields CASSLLEYSYEQYF.

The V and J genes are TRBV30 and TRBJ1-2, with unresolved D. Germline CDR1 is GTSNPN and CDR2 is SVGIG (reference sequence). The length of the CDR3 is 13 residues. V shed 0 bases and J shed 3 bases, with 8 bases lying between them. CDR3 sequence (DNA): TGTGCCTGGAGTGTAGGGAGGGACTATGGCTACACCTTC. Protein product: CAWSVGRDYGYTF.

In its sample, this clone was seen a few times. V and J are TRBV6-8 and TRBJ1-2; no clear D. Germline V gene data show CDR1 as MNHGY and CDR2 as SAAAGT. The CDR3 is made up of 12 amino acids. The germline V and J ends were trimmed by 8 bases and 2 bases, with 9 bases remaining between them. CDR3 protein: CASRDLNYGYTF. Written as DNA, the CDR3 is TGTGCCAGCCGAGATTTGAACTATGGCTACACCTTC.

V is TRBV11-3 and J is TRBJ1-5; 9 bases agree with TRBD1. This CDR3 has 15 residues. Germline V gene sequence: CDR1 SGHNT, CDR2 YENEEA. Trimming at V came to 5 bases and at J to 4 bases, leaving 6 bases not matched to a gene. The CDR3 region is CASSVSGTGNQPQHF. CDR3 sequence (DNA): TGTGCCAGCAGCGTATCCGGGACAGGGAATCAGCCCCAGCATTTT.

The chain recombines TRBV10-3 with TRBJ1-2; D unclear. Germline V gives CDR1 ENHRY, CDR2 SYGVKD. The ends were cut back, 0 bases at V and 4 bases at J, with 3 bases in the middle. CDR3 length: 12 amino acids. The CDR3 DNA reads TGTGCCATCAGTGAGTCGACCTATGGCTACACCTTC. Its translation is CAISESTYGYTF.

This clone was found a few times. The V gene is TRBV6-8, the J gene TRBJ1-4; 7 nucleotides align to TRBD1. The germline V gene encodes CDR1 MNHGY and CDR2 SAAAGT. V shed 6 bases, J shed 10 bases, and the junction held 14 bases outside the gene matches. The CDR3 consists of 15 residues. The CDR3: CASRNLQGGGGKLFF. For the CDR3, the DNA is TGTGCCAGCAGAAACCTCCAGGGGGGAGGAGGAAAACTGTTTTTT.

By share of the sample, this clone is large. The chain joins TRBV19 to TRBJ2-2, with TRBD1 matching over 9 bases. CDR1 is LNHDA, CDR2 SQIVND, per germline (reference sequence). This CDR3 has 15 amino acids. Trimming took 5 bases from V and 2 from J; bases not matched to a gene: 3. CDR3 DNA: TGTGCCAGTAGTCCGGGACAGGGAAACACCGGGGAGCTGTTTTTT. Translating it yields CASSPGQGNTGELFF. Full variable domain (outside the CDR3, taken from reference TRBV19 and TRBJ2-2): DGGITQSPKYLFRKEGQNVTLSCEQNLNHDAMYWYRQDPGQGLRLIYYSQIVNDFQKGDIAEGYSVSREKKESFPLTVTSAQKNPTAFYLCASSPGQGNTGELFFGEGSRLTVL.

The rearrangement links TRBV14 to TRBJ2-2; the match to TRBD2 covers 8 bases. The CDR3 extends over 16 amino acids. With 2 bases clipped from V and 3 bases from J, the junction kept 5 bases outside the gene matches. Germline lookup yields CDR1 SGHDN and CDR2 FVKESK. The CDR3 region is CASSQLASGYTGELFF. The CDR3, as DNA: TGTGCCAGCAGCCAATTGGCTAGCGGGTACACCGGGGAGCTGTTTTTT.

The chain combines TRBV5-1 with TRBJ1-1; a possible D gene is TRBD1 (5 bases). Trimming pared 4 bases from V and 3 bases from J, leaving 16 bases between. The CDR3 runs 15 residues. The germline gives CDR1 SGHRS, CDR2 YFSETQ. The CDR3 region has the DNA TGCGCCAGCAGCCCCAGCCGGGACCTTGACACTGAAGCTTTCTTT. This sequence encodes CASSPSRDLDTEAFF. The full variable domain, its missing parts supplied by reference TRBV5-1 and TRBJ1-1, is KAGVTQTPRYLIKTRGQQVTLSCSPISGHRSVSWYQQTPGQGLQFLFEYFSETQRNKGNFPGRFSGRQFSNSRSEMNVSTLELGDSALYLCASSPSRDLDTEAFFGQGTRLTVV.

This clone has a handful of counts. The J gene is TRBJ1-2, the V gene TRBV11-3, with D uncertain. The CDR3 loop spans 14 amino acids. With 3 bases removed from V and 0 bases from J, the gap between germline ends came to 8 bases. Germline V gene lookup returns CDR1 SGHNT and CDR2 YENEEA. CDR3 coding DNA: TGTGCCAGCAGCTTTAAAGGTTCTAACTATGGCTACACCTTC. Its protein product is CASSFKGSNYGYTF.

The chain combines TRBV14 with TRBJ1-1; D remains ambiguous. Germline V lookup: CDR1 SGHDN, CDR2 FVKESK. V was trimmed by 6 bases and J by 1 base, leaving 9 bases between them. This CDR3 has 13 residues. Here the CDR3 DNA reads TGTGCCAGCAGTCTGCTAGGGAACACTGAAGCTTTCTTT. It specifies CASSLLGNTEAFF.

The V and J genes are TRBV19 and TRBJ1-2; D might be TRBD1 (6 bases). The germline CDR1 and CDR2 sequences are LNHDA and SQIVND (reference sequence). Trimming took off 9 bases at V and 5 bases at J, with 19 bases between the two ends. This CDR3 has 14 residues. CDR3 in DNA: TGTGCCAGCAAGAATCACCGGGACATGTATGGCTACACCTTC. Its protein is CASKNHRDMYGYTF.

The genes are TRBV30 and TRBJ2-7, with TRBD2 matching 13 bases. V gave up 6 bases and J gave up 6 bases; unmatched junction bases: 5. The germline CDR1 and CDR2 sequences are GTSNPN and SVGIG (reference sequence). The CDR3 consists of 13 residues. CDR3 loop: CACRTSGSGEQYF. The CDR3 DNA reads TGTGCCTGTAGGACTAGCGGGAGTGGCGAGCAGTACTTC.

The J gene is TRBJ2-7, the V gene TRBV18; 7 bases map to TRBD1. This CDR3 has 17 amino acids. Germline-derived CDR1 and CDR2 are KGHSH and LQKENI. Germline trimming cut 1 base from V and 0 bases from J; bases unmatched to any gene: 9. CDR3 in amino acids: CASSPLRTGPLSYEQYF. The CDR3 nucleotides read TGTGCCAGCTCACCACTCCGGACAGGACCCCTCTCCTACGAGCAGTACTTC. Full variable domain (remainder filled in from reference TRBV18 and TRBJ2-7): NAGVMQNPRHLVRRRGQEARLRCSPMKGHSHVYWYRQLPEEGLKFMVYLQKENIIDESGMPKERFSAEFPKEGPSILRIQQVVRGDSAAYFCASSPLRTGPLSYEQYFGPGTRLTVT.

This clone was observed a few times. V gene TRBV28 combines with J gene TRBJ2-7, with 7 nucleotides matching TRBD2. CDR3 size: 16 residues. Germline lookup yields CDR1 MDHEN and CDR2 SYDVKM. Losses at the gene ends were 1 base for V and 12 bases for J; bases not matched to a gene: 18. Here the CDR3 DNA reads TGTGCCAGCAGTTTATCCGGTTCTAGCGGACACTTGGTTCCGTACTTC. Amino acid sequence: CASSLSGSSGHLVPYF.

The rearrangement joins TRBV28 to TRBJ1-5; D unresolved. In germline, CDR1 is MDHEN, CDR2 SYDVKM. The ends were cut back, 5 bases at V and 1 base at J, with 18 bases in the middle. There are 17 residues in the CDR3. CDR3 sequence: CASSPYKTAFSNQPQHF. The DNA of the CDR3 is TGTGCCAGCAGTCCATATAAGACCGCTTTCAGCAATCAGCCCCAGCATTTT. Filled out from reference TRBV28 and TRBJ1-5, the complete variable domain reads DVKVTQSSRYLVKRTGEKVFLECVQDMDHENMFWYRQDPGLGLRLIYFSYDVKMKEKGDIPEGYSVSREKKERFSLILESASTNQTSMYLCASSPYKTAFSNQPQHFGDGTRLSIL.

The chain's CDR3 is CASSLVMTAHSYTF. DNA of the CDR3: TGTGCCAGCAGCTTAGTAATGACAGCTCATAGCTACACCTTC. The rearrangement joins TRBV9 to TRBJ1-2; perhaps TRBD1 as D (5 bases). Germline V gene lookup returns CDR1 SGDLS and CDR2 YYNGEE. Trimming took off 4 bases at V and 9 bases at J, with 19 bases between the two ends. The CDR3 has 14 amino acids.

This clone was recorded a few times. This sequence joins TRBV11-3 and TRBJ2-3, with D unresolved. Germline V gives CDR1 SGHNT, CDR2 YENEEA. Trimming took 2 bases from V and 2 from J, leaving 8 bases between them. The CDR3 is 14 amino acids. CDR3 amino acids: CASSLSWVTDTQYF. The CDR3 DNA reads TGTGCCAGCAGCTTAAGTTGGGTCACAGATACGCAGTATTTT.

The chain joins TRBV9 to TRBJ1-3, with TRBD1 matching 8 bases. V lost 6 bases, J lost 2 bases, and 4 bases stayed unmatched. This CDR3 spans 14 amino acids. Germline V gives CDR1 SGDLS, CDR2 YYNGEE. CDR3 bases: TGTGCCAGCATGGACAGGGAAGCTGGAAACACCATATATTTT. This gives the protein CASMDREAGNTIYF. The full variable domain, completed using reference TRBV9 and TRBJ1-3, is DSGVTQTPKHLITATGQRVTLRCSPRSGDLSVYWYQQSLDQGLQFLIQYYNGEERAKGNILERFSAQQFPDLHSELNLSSLELGDSALYFCASMDREAGNTIYFGEGSWLTVV.